The rows below give T cell receptor beta chains drawn from one sample of a study of regulatory T cells in long-lasting Graves disease. TCRdb itself ran the multiplex PCR reads through MiXCR, one entry per CDR3 protein. The sample lists around 500,000 distinct CDR3 sequences, about 14% occurring once. These same data were also listed under a study on T cells in Graves' hyperthyroidism and ophthalmopathy.

The sequencing here drew on peripheral blood mononuclear cells (PBMCs), taken at new diagnosis, from a patient treated with antithyroid drugs. The receptors stem from a man aged 25-45 years with Graves disease. CDR3s include the opening cysteine and the closing phenylalanine or tryptophan. A D gene is named only where the DNA matches it firmly. The listing skips clone size in some rows; elsewhere it reads once, few, many or a size class.

>.|TRBV6-9|TRBJ1-2|.
TGTGCCAGCAGTTCACCTCAGGGGTTGAACTATGGCTACACCTTC
CASSSPQGLNYGYTF
>.|TRBV7-9|TRBJ1-4|.
TGTGCCAGCAGCGCAGCGAGGTCCAGGGCTTGGGAAAAACTGTTTTTT
CASSAARSRAWEKLFF
>.|TRBV6-5|TRBJ1-2|many
TGTGCCAGCAGTTCCCAGACGACGCACTATGGCTACACCTTC
CASSSQTTHYGYTF
>.|TRBV12-3/TRBV12-4|TRBJ1-1|many
TGTGCCAGCGGAAGGGGGGTTGAAGCTTTCTTT
CASGRGVEAFF
>.|TRBV12-3/TRBV12-4|TRBJ2-1|.
TGTGCCAGCAGCAGCCGGTGGGTGAAACCCGTAAATGAGCAGTTCTTC
CASSSRWVKPVNEQFF
>.|TRBV9|TRBJ1-5|few
TGTGCCAGCAGCAGCTCGTGGGGAGGGGACAATCAGCCCCAGCATTTT
CASSSSWGGDNQPQHF
>.|TRBV15|TRBJ1-2|many
TGTGCCACCAGCAGAGATTTAGGGAGGGGCTCTGGCTACACCTTC
CATSRDLGRGSGYTF
>TRBD2|TRBV12-3/TRBV12-4|TRBJ2-2|many
TGTGCCAGCAGCCCCGGACTAGGTGGCACCGGGGAGCTGTTTTTT
CASSPGLGGTGELFF
>.|TRBV5-1|TRBJ2-7|many
TGCGCCAGCAGCATCGGACCAACCTACGAGCAGTACTTC
CASSIGPTYEQYF
>.|TRBV20-1|TRBJ1-5|many
TGCAGTGCTAGGGCGGAACAGGACAATCAGCCCCAGCATTTT
CSARAEQDNQPQHF
>TRBD1|TRBV29-1|TRBJ2-6|many
TGCAGCGTTGAAATTCAGGGGGCGCTTGGGGCCAACGTCCTGACTTTC
CSVEIQGALGANVLTF
>.|TRBV20-1|TRBJ2-1|many
TGCAGTAACTTTGGGAGCACCTACAATGAGCAGTTCTTC
CSNFGSTYNEQFF
>TRBD2|TRBV7-7|TRBJ2-5|many
TGTGCTAGCAGCCGGACTAGCGGGGACCAAGAGACCCAGTACTTC
CASSRTSGDQETQYF
>TRBD2|TRBV9|TRBJ2-5|few
TGTGCCAGCAGCGTTTTTGGGAGGGCCCAAGAGACCCAGTACTTC
CASSVFGRAQETQYF
>TRBD2|TRBV6-2/TRBV6-3|TRBJ2-4|few
TGTGCCAGCAGTTACGGGGGGGGCAAAAACATTCAGTACTTC
CASSYGGGKNIQYF
>.|TRBV5-1|TRBJ2-7|many
TGCGCCAGCAGCCTAAACGACAGGGGAGGGTCCTACGAGCAGTACTTC
CASSLNDRGGSYEQYF
>TRBD1|TRBV20-1|TRBJ1-1|many
TGCAGTGCTAGACTGCCAGGGGGGTTAATGAACACTGAAGCTTTCTTT
CSARLPGGLMNTEAFF
>TRBD2|TRBV19|TRBJ2-3|.
TGTGCCACCGCTAGCGGAAGCACAGATACGCAGTATTTT
CATASGSTDTQYF
>TRBD2|TRBV24-1|TRBJ2-7|many
TGTGCCACCAGTGGCGGGAGTACACGCGAGCAGTACTTC
CATSGGSTREQYF
>.|TRBV5-1|TRBJ2-1|many
TGCGCCAGCAGCTTTCTAGTCTTGGGTGAGCAGTTCTTC
CASSFLVLGEQFF
>TRBD2|TRBV4-1|TRBJ2-7|.
TGCGCCAGCAGCCAAGAAGGCGGGAGCTTTTATGAGCAGTACTTC
CASSQEGGSFYEQYF
>.|TRBV19|TRBJ2-5|.
TGTGCCAGTAGTTGGAGGGAGACCCAGTACTTC
CASSWRETQYF
>TRBD1|TRBV10-1|TRBJ1-1|many
TGCGCCAGCCCACGACAGGGCGAAGCGAACACTGAAGCTTTCTTT
CASPRQGEANTEAFF
>.|TRBV13|TRBJ1-2|many
TGTGCCAGCAGCTACCGGTTAGGGTCCTATGGCTACACCTTC
CASSYRLGSYGYTF
>.|TRBV7-2|TRBJ1-2|.
TGTGCCAGCAGGGGGGGATCCTCTAACTATGGCTACACCTTC
CASRGGSSNYGYTF
>.|TRBV11-3|TRBJ2-7|many
TGTGCCAGCAGCCTACTGGGGGGAGACTACGAGCAGTACTTC
CASSLLGGDYEQYF
>TRBD2|TRBV3-1|TRBJ2-1|many
TGTGCCAGCAGCCGCCGACTAGCGGGAACCTACAATGAGCAGTTCTTC
CASSRRLAGTYNEQFF
>.|TRBV30|TRBJ1-1|few
TGTGCCTGGAGAAGAGGACGGTCAAATCCTGCGGACACTGAAGCTTTCTTT
CAWRRGRSNPADTEAFF
>.|TRBV6-5|TRBJ2-7|.
TGTGCCAGCAGTTACGTGGGGGCCGAGCAGTACTTC
CASSYVGAEQYF
>.|TRBV30|TRBJ1-2|.
TGTGCCTGGTTGCTGGTAGGAGGCTACACCTTC
CAWLLVGGYTF
>.|TRBV25-1|TRBJ1-1|.
TGTGCCAGCAGTGACGGGGGGCGGTTCCGGACCCGATACACTGAAGCTTTCTTT
CASSDGGRFRTRYTEAFF
>.|TRBV30|TRBJ2-7|.
TGTGCCTGGAGGAGGTGGGACTCCGACTCCTACGAGCAGTACTTC
CAWRRWDSDSYEQYF
>.|TRBV12-3/TRBV12-4|TRBJ1-5|many
TGTGCCAGCGCCATCGGACAGCCTAATCAGCCCCAGCATTTT
CASAIGQPNQPQHF